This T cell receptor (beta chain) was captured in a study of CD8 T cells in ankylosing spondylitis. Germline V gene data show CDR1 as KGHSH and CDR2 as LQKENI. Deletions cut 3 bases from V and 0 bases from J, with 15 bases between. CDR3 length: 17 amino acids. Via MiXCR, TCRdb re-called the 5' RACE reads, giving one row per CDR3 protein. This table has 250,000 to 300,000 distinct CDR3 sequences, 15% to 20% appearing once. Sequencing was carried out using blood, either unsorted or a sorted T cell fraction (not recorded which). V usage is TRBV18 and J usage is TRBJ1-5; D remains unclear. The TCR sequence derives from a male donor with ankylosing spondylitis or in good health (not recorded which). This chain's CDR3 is CASSPLGGLNSNQPQHF. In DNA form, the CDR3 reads TGTGCCAGCTCACCGCTGGGAGGTCTCAATAGCAATCAGCCCCAGCATTTT.